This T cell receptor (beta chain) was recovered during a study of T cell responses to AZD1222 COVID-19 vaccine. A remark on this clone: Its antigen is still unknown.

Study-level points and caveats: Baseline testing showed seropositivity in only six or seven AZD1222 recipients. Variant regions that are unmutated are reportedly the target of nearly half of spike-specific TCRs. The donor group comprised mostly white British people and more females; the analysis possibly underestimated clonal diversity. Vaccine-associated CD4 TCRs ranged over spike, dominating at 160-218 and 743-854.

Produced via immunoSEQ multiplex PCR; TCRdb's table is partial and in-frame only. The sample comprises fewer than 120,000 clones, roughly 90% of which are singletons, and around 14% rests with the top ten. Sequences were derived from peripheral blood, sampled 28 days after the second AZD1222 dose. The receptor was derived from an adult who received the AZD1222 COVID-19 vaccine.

CDR3 protein: CASRTVLNEQYF. The CDR3 coding sequence is TGTGCCAGCAGGACGGTGCTTAACGAGCAGTACTTC. This rearrangement joins TRBV12-3 or TRBV12-4 to TRBJ2-7; D is unclear. V was shortened by 6 bases and J by 5 bases, with 11 bases between the two germline ends. CDR3 size: 12 residues.